These T cell receptor beta chains were read from a single sample in a study of CD8 T cells in ankylosing spondylitis. TCRdb reprocessed the 5' RACE reads with MiXCR, giving one entry per CDR3 protein. This sample has 670,000 or so distinct CDR3 sequences, with around 20% found just once. The material sequenced was blood, either unsorted or a sorted T cell fraction (not recorded which). These receptors all come from a male donor with ankylosing spondylitis. Both conserved end residues are part of each CDR3. Fields, in order: J gene, D gene, clone size, V gene, CDR3 DNA, CDR3 protein. D genes are given only for firm matches. Clone size, where shown, is once, few, many, or a class for clones that have expanded.

>TRBJ2-5|TRBD2|-|TRBV12-3/TRBV12-4
TGTGCCAGCAGTTTACATACTAGCGGGGCGGGGACCCAGTACTTC
CASSLHTSGAGTQYF
>TRBJ1-1|-|-|TRBV12-3/TRBV12-4
TGTGCCAGCAGGCCCGAGGGGTTCACTGAAGCTTTCTTT
CASRPEGFTEAFF
>TRBJ2-1|-|-|TRBV7-2
TGTGCCAGCAGCCCTGTGAGCTCCTACGACAATGAGCAGTTCTTC
CASSPVSSYDNEQFF
>TRBJ2-2|TRBD2|-|TRBV12-3/TRBV12-4
TGTGCCAGCAGTCCCCTGGGACTAGCGGGAGCTGTCGGGGAGCTGTTTTTT
CASSPLGLAGAVGELFF
>TRBJ2-1|TRBD2|few|TRBV3-1
TGTGCCAGCAGCCAGTTAGGGGTCGCTAGCGGGAGTCCCTACAATGAGCAGTTCTTC
CASSQLGVASGSPYNEQFF
>TRBJ2-3|TRBD2|few|TRBV20-1
TGCAGTGCTAGAGCGGCCCTGGCGGGAGGGGGCGCAGATACGCAGTATTTT
CSARAALAGGGADTQYF
>TRBJ1-1|TRBD1|few|TRBV2
TGTGCCAGCAGTCTACGGACAGGGGGATTGGTGGCTGAAGCTTTCTTT
CASSLRTGGLVAEAFF
>TRBJ1-6|-|few|TRBV4-1
TGCGCCAGCAGCCAAGAGGGGGGGCGGAATTCACCCCTCCACTTT
CASSQEGGRNSPLHF
>TRBJ1-2|-|few|TRBV11-2
TGTGCCAGCAGCTTAGATGGGGTTGGCTACACCTTC
CASSLDGVGYTF
>TRBJ2-4|TRBD2|-|TRBV20-1
TGCAGTGCTAGAGACCCGGCTAGCGGGCGCTTTGGCTTC
CSARDPASGRFGF
>TRBJ2-1|-|-|TRBV7-2
TGTGCCAGCAGCTTACACGGGAAGGTCAATGAGCAGTTCTTC
CASSLHGKVNEQFF
>TRBJ1-1|-|few|TRBV20-1
TGCAGTGCTACAGCGGGGGTTAACACTGAAGCTTTCTTT
CSATAGVNTEAFF
>TRBJ2-5|-|-|TRBV15
TGTGCCACCCTCCTTCGAACGGGGGGCCTCCAAGAGACCCAGTACTTC
CATLLRTGGLQETQYF
>TRBJ2-5|TRBD2|few|TRBV24-1
TGTGCCACCAGTGATTCACGGGGGGGGACAGAGACCCAGTACTTC
CATSDSRGGTETQYF
>TRBJ2-7|TRBD1|-|TRBV5-1
TGCGCCAGCAGCTACGACAGGGACTACGAGCAGTACTTC
CASSYDRDYEQYF
>TRBJ2-6|-|-|TRBV7-3
TGTGCCAGCAGCTTAGGTCTAGGGCTTTCTGGGGCCAACGTCCTGACTTTC
CASSLGLGLSGANVLTF
>TRBJ2-3|TRBD1|few|TRBV12-3/TRBV12-4
TGTGCCAGCAGTTTCCCGACAGGGGCGGGAAGCACAGATACGCAGTATTTT
CASSFPTGAGSTDTQYF